The sequence of this TCR beta chain was determined in a study of T cell responses to AZD1222 COVID-19 vaccine. Study overall: Pooling was applied to second doses at about 4 or about 12 weeks.

Remarks on this clone: Its specificity is not known.

Here immunoSEQ multiplex PCR was the method, and the copy in TCRdb shows in-frame clones only, minus some. The sample has approximately 110,000 clones, around nine tenths seen once. V lost 2 bases, J lost 0 bases, and 7 bases lay in between. CDR1 is WSHSY, CDR2 SAAADI, per germline. This CDR3 has 14 residues. Overall study results and limits: Two doses of AZD1222 preceded a rise in Spike-specific TCR breadth and depth.

The TCR was taken from an adult in good health. The input for sequencing was peripheral blood, taken on day 0 of AZD1222 vaccination. The V and J genes are TRBV10-2 and TRBJ1-1; D is perhaps TRBD1 (5 bases). The CDR3 sequence: CASSEAQVNTEAFF. In nucleotides, the CDR3 is TGCGCCAGCAGTGAGGCACAGGTGAACACTGAAGCTTTCTTT.